This TCR beta chain was captured by sequencing in a study of T-cell reconstitution after alpha-beta-depleted transplantation in children (dated by TCRdb to 2016 to 2017). About the investigation overall: The study quantitatively tracked T-cell immune reconstitution after TCRalphabeta/CD19-depleted allogeneic hematopoietic cell transplantation in children using TCR repertoire profiling. The full study reports these points: Over the following months the frequencies of hyperexpanded clones went down, and after one year T-cell counts and TCRbeta diversity were mostly credited to newly produced T cells. Apparently early alphabetaT-cell count recovery about two months after transplant reportedly relied on only several hundred rapidly expanded clones derived from non-depleted graft cells. In some patients, the high TCRbeta diversity seen at day 60 was put down to recipient T cells and intrathymic progenitors that had survived conditioning.

This clonotype has more than one count but fewer than ten. The antigen this receptor binds is unknown. Within one base of it there is no much larger clone, and no base qualities were kept. The junction carries 13 bases between V and J, which are trimmed by 1 base and 3 bases respectively. CDR1 is given as MDHEN and CDR2 as SYDVKM, both from the germline V gene. From the cysteine through the phenylalanine, the CDR3 covers 15 amino acids. Here the CDR3 DNA is all that survives: 45 bases in frame from base 1. The treatment or condition label on this specimen signifies: allogeneic hematopoietic cell transplantation with graft depleted of TCRalphabeta T cells and CD19 B cells. Transplant recipients were children who received TCRalphabeta/CD19-depleted allogeneic hematopoietic cell grafts. Library preparation was by PCR. Sequencer: Illumina HiSeq 2500. TCR libraries were prepared with molecular barcoding, using unique molecular identifiers to normalize TCRbeta repertoire quantification. TCRdb trimmed the raw reads at Q25, called clones with MiXCR and kept productive beta chains. Rows are unified per CDR3 protein, each entry keeping the most common DNA and genes. The sample contains 550,000 to 800,000 distinct CDR3 sequences, under 15% of them found a single time. The ten top clones hold 0.79% of the sample.

Here the chain combines TRBV28 and TRBJ2-7; the D region possibly corresponds to TRBD1 (5 bases align). The specimen comprised PBMCs, sampled before TCRalphabeta/CD19-depleted stem cell transplant. This clonotype was obtained from a girl aged 2 to 10 with congenital amegakaryocytic thrombocytopenia, due to receive a stem cell transplant. DNA sequence: TGTGCCAGCAGTTTATCAGGGAAGGTCGGCTACGAGCAGTACTTC. Translated, this gives CASSLSGKVGYEQYF.